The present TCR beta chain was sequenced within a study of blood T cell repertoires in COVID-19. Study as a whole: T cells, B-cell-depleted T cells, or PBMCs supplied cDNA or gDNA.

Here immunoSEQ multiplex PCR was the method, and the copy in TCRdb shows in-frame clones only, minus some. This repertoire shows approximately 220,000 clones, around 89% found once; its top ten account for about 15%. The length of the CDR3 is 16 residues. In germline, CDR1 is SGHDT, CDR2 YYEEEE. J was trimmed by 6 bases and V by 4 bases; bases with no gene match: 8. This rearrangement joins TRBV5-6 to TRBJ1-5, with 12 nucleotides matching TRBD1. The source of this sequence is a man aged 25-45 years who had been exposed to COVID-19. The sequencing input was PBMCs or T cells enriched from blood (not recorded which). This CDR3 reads CASSRGGTGGFQPQHF. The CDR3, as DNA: TGTGCCAGCAGCAGGGGAGGGACAGGGGGCTTTCAGCCCCAGCATTTT.